A single sample is the source of the 26 T cell receptor beta chains below, sequenced in a study of CD8+CD57+ T cells in acquired aplastic anemia. Genomic DNA acted as the template from which TCR beta VDJ combination and CDR3 sequence profiling were carried out. Via MiXCR, TCRdb re-called the reads, giving one row per CDR3 protein. The sample records fewer than 250,000 distinct CDR3 sequences, approximately 50% being singletons. Sequencing input: sorted CD4+, CD8+, or CD8+CD57+ T cells (not recorded which) from PBMCs. The receptors here all came from a human donor in good health, serving as a control.

The J gene is TRBJ1-6, the V gene TRBV7-9; TRBD1 agrees at 10 bases. Trimming at V came to 11 bases and at J to 6 bases, leaving 16 bases not matched to a gene. Germline V CDR1 and CDR2: SEHNR, FQNEAQ (reference sequence). This CDR3 is built from 17 residues. As DNA, the CDR3 is TGTGCCGGCAATTTGAAAGGACAGGGGGTCAGTAATTCACCCCTCCACTTT. Its protein is CAGNLKGQGVSNSPLHF.

This rearrangement joins TRBV6-5 to TRBJ2-7, with D hard to call. Germline CDR1 and CDR2: MNHEY and SVGAGI. Trimming removed 5 bases from V and 0 bases from J, with 11 bases in between. This CDR3 comprises 14 residues. The CDR3 coding sequence is TGTGCCAGCAGTAACAGAGCCTTCTCCTACGAGCAGTACTTC. It is translated as CASSNRAFSYEQYF.

The chain links TRBV10-3 to TRBJ1-1, with TRBD1 as a possible D gene (6 bases). The CDR3 has 16 amino acids. The V end was cut by 0 bases, the J end by 4 bases, with 15 bases between. Germline values: CDR1 ENHRY, CDR2 SYGVKD. The CDR3 protein is CAISESKQGLGTEAFF. CDR3 in DNA: TGTGCCATCAGTGAGTCAAAACAGGGTCTGGGCACTGAAGCTTTCTTT.

This clonotype was seen repeatedly, ten times or more. The V call is TRBV6-6, the J call TRBJ2-7; D might be TRBD1 or TRBD2, each matching 6 bases. The CDR3 runs 18 residues. Looked up from germline, CDR1 is MNHNY and CDR2 is SVGAGI (reference sequence). The ends were cut back, 0 bases at V and 0 bases at J, with 18 bases in the middle. The CDR3 DNA reads as TGTGCCAGCAGTTACTCGGCCCGGGGGCCCCAAAGCTCCTACGAGCAGTACTTC. The encoded protein is CASSYSARGPQSSYEQYF.

This clonotype was observed many times. A read error may account for a junction end that differs from germline. The chain couples TRBV7-7 to TRBJ1-3, with TRBD1 matching 9 bases. CDR3 length: 15 amino acids. Germline CDR1 reads SSHAT; CDR2 reads FNYEAQ (reference sequence). The CDR3: CASSSDRGTGNTIYF. CDR3 in DNA: TGTGCTAGCAGCTCGGACAGGGGAACTGGAAACACCATATATTTT. Full variable domain (remainder filled in from reference TRBV7-7 and TRBJ1-3): GAGVSQSPRYKVTKRGQDVTLRCDPISSHATLYWYQQALGQGPEFLTYFNYEAQPDKSGLPSDRFSAERPEGSISTLTIQRTEQRDSAMYRCASSSDRGTGNTIYFGEGSWLTVV.

The chain couples TRBV19 to TRBJ1-6, with a tentative D call TRBD1 (6 bases). The CDR3 is made up of 14 amino acids. V lost 8 bases and J lost 6, with 14 bases in between. Per germline, CDR1 LNHDA and CDR2 SQIVND (reference sequence). CDR3 nucleotide sequence: TGTGCCAGTGAAACCGGGACAACTAATTCACCCCTCCACTTT. It yields the protein CASETGTTNSPLHF.

About this clonotype itself: A read error may account for a junction end that differs from germline. This chain joins TRBV7-7 and TRBJ2-3, with 14 bases fitting TRBD2. The CDR3 extends over 22 amino acids. Germline lookup yields CDR1 SSHAT and CDR2 FNYEAQ (reference sequence). The CDR3 sequence is CASSLAPRTSGGTLGSTDTQYF. CDR3 bases: TGTGCTAGCAGCTTAGCGCCCAGGACTAGCGGGGGGACCTTAGGGAGCACAGATACGCAGTATTTT.

This chain uses TRBV10-3 with TRBJ1-4, with D hard to call. Per the germline V gene, CDR1 is ENHRY and CDR2 is SYGVKD. The CDR3 runs 12 residues. The V end lost 6 bases, the J end lost 8 bases, and 10 bases lay between the germline ends. The CDR3 coding sequence is TGTGCCATCAGCGATAGTCGAGAAAAACTGTTTTTT. It specifies CAISDSREKLFF.

Comments on this clonotype: Possible read error: a much larger clone is one base away. The chain joins TRBV4-3 to TRBJ2-2, with a tentative D call TRBD2 (6 bases). Germline CDR1 and CDR2: LGHNA and YSLEER. This CDR3 region has 16 residues. CDR3 sequence reads: CASSQEYGGATGELLF. CDR3 in DNA: TGCGCCAGCAGCCAAGAATACGGGGGAGCCACCGGGGAGCTGCTTTTT.

The chain uses TRBV6-4 and TRBJ2-5; D might be TRBD2 (7 bases). Trimming took 11 bases from V and 5 from J, leaving 18 bases between them. Germline V lookup: CDR1 MRHNA, CDR2 SNTAGT. The CDR3 spans 13 residues. The CDR3 DNA reads TGTGCCTCCTCCTGGGGGGGGCCCGAGACCCAGTACTTC. As protein: CASSWGGPETQYF.

The genes are TRBV3-1 and TRBJ2-1, with TRBD2 matching 9 bases. Germline CDR1 and CDR2: LGHDT and YNNKEL (reference sequence). The junction had 9 bases not matched to a gene; V was cut back by 1 base and J by 8 bases. The CDR3 loop spans 16 amino acids. The CDR3 DNA is TGTGCCAGCAGCCAAGGGGGCCTAGCGGGGAGACATGAGCAGTTCTTC. Translating gives CASSQGGLAGRHEQFF.

This clonotype was recorded at least ten times. V usage is TRBV19 and J usage is TRBJ2-1, with 8 bases lining up with TRBD2. The CDR3 has 13 residues. The V segment lost 6 bases and the J segment 8 bases; nucleotides outside the gene matches: 6. Germline V gene lookup returns CDR1 LNHDA and CDR2 SQIVND (reference sequence). The CDR3 sequence is CASSGGALDEQFF. The CDR3 DNA reads TGTGCCAGTAGCGGGGGGGCATTGGATGAGCAGTTCTTC.

This clonotype was seen a handful of times. A read error is likely, as this CDR3 ends without the conserved phenylalanine or tryptophan. V usage is TRBV10-1 and J usage is TRBJ1-6; 7 bases are a match to TRBD1. Per germline, CDR1 WNHNN and CDR2 SYGVQD (reference sequence). CDR3 size: 15 residues. The ends lost 7 bases at V and 5 bases at J; junction bases unmatched: 8. This chain's CDR3 is CASTFSGQNNSPLHS. The CDR3 coding sequence is TGCGCCAGCACGTTTTCGGGACAGAATAATTCACCCCTCCACTCT.

The rearrangement joins TRBV25-1 to TRBJ2-7; D possibly uses TRBD1 or TRBD2 (5 bases each). V lost 8 bases to trimming and J lost 6 bases, with 11 bases between them. The germline V gene has CDR1 MGHDK and CDR2 SYGVNS. The CDR3 is made up of 11 amino acids. The DNA of the CDR3 is TGTGCCAGCGGGGGTGCCTCCGAGCAGTACTTC. This sequence encodes CASGGASEQYF.

The chain employs TRBV5-4 and TRBJ2-1, with D possibly TRBD1 on 5 matching bases. V was pared by 3 bases and J by 6 bases, with 10 bases between. CDR1 is SGHNT, CDR2 YYREEE, per germline (reference sequence). The CDR3 spans 13 residues. The CDR3 protein is CASSWARGNEQFF. DNA of the CDR3: TGTGCCAGCAGCTGGGCAAGGGGCAATGAGCAGTTCTTC.

The chain employs TRBV15 and TRBJ2-3; D is ambiguous. The length of the CDR3 is 12 residues. CDR1 and CDR2 (germline): LNHNV, YYDKDF (reference sequence). Trimming cost V 0 bases and J 6 bases, with 4 bases left between them. The CDR3 DNA follows: TGTGCCACCAGCAGAGATAGGGATACGCAGTATTTT. Its translation: CATSRDRDTQYF.

The V call is TRBV7-2, the J call TRBJ1-5; 7 bases fit TRBD1. Looked up from germline, CDR1 is SGHTA and CDR2 is FQGNSA. This CDR3 spans 17 amino acids. V trimming: 5 bases; J trimming: 0 bases; junction bases outside the gene matches: 10. This chain's CDR3 is CASSARSQGNSNQPQHF. CDR3 DNA: TGTGCCAGCAGCGCACGATCACAGGGGAATAGCAATCAGCCCCAGCATTTT.

This clonotype came up many times. V usage is TRBV12-3 or TRBV12-4 and J usage is TRBJ2-1, with D possibly TRBD2 on 5 matching bases. This CDR3 has 14 amino acids. V was cut by 4 bases and J by 12 bases, with 19 bases left in between. The CDR3 reads CASSSAPAQRGQFF. Written as DNA, the CDR3 is TGTGCCAGCAGTTCCGCCCCGGCCCAACGGGGGCAGTTCTTC.

This clonotype was seen many times. This rearrangement joins TRBV28 to TRBJ1-5; D is unresolved. CDR3 size: 12 residues. CDR1 is MDHEN, CDR2 SYDVKM, per germline. Trimming took 5 bases from V and 4 from J, leaving 6 bases between them. The CDR3, as DNA: TGTGCCAGCAGTCTAATTAATCAGCCCCAGCATTTT. Amino acids: CASSLINQPQHF.

The chain is built from TRBV7-8 and TRBJ1-4; D gene uncertain. CDR3 length: 14 amino acids. Germline loops: CDR1 SGHVS, CDR2 FQNEAQ. The V and J ends lost 4 bases and 7 bases respectively, with 13 bases between them. CDR3 sequence reads: CASSSPPTVEKLFF. CDR3 bases: TGTGCCAGCAGCTCCCCCCCTACCGTTGAAAAACTGTTTTTT.

This chain uses TRBV11-2 with TRBJ1-4; D may be TRBD1 (6 bases). Trimming removed 5 bases from V and 2 bases from J, with 12 bases in between. Germline V gene lookup returns CDR1 SGHAT and CDR2 FQNNGV. The CDR3 has 15 amino acids. CDR3 amino acids: CASSPRQATNEKLFF. The DNA for the CDR3 is TGTGCCAGCAGCCCACGACAGGCCACTAATGAAAAACTGTTTTTT.

With respect to this clonotype: An end of the junction does not agree with germline; a read error may underlie this. The chain is built from TRBV7-2 and TRBJ1-3; 7 bases are shared with TRBD1. Germline CDR1 reads SGHTA; CDR2 reads FQGNSA. The CDR3 covers 14 residues. The CDR3 coding sequence is TGTGCCAGCAGCTTGGGGACAGCTGGAAACACCATGTATTTT. Protein sequence: CASSLGTAGNTMYF.

The gene calls are TRBV7-9 and TRBJ2-2, with no clear D. V was trimmed by 5 bases and J by 9 bases, leaving 13 bases between them. The germline gives CDR1 SEHNR, CDR2 FQNEAQ (reference sequence). The CDR3 contains 13 residues. DNA for the CDR3: TGTGCCAGCAGCCGAATTCCGCGCCGGGAGCTGTTTTTT. As protein: CASSRIPRRELFF.

This clonotype was found many times. The chain is built from TRBV7-2 and TRBJ1-3, with D unresolved. The CDR3 is made up of 16 amino acids. The V and J ends lost 4 bases and 2 bases respectively, with 15 bases between them. Germline values: CDR1 SGHTA, CDR2 FQGNSA. CDR3 protein: CASSSSWLGPGNTIYF. The CDR3 coding sequence is TGTGCCAGCAGCTCCTCCTGGTTAGGGCCTGGAAACACCATATATTTT.

This chain joins TRBV19 and TRBJ2-5; 8 bases are a match to TRBD1. Germline V gene lookup returns CDR1 LNHDA and CDR2 SQIVND (reference sequence). The CDR3 contains 15 residues. Trimming removed 5 bases from V and 7 bases from J; junction bases left unmatched: 12. CDR3 DNA: TGTGCCAGTAGTCAAGAGGGGACAGGTACATTGACCCAGTACTTC. This codes for CASSQEGTGTLTQYF.

The chain couples TRBV19 to TRBJ1-5; weak D call: TRBD1 (6 bases). CDR3 length: 16 amino acids. The V and J ends lost 6 bases and 5 bases respectively, with 20 bases between them. Germline V gene data show CDR1 as LNHDA and CDR2 as SQIVND (reference sequence). The CDR3 sequence is CASSPTGTTGHQPQHF. CDR3 in DNA: TGTGCCAGTAGCCCTACTGGGACAACCGGGCATCAGCCCCAGCATTTT. Full variable domain (rest looked up from reference TRBV19 and TRBJ1-5): DGGITQSPKYLFRKEGQNVTLSCEQNLNHDAMYWYRQDPGQGLRLIYYSQIVNDFQKGDIAEGYSVSREKKESFPLTVTSAQKNPTAFYLCASSPTGTTGHQPQHFGDGTRLSIL.